This entry describes one T cell receptor beta chain. No antigen is known for it. Qualities for individual bases were not recorded, and no much larger clone is one base off. This sample was taken from a study of control samples from healthy donors and cancer patients (dated by TCRdb to about 2020). Library construction relied on the immunoSEQ multiplex PCR assay. Sourced from immuneACCESS, this table was stored by TCRdb with only in-frame sequences that have V and J called. A share of the clones is absent; for the studies checked, an unresolved V gene accounts for under half, and the remainder has no known explanation. The sample data list some 120,000 clones, and 90% of these were observed just once. The ten top clones hold 2% to 2.5% of the sample. Trimming leaves V shorter by 5 bases and J shorter by 4 bases, with the junction holding 7 bases beyond the gene matches. Per the germline V gene, SGHRS is the CDR1 and YFSETQ is the CDR2. Measured from the cysteine to the phenylalanine, the CDR3 is 14 residues long. Only CDR3 DNA is held: 42 bases, read in frame from base 1.

The source is a man between 18 and 29 years old in good health. The rearranged chain carries TRBV5-1 and TRBJ2-7, and 9 junction bases match TRBD1. Sequencing used blood. Here the CDR3 is given as CASRMSQGAYEQYF. The sequenced DNA: TGCGCCAGCAGAATGTCACAGGGGGCTTACGAGCAGTACTTC.